The clone carrying this T cell receptor (beta chain) was counted at least ten times. Transcripts of RNA were the source for amplifying TCR beta CDR3 regions. The workflow started with a first-round RT-PCR run with HTBI primers and then moved on to a second-round multiplex PCR. TCRdb fed the multiplex PCR reads into MiXCR, producing one record per CDR3 protein. Among roughly 400,000 distinct CDR3 sequences, about a sixth were seen once, and the ten largest hold about 1.4%. This entry belongs to a study of Graves' ophthalmopathy and Graves' hyperthyroidism. About the research overall: There was a collection of peripheral blood at initial diagnosis, before any treatment.

Sample: peripheral blood. The receptor's source is a young woman with Graves' ophthalmopathy.

For the CDR3, the DNA is TGTGCCAGCAGTTACGGACAGGAGGGACTTGGGGCCAACGTCCTGACTTTC. Residues: CASSYGQEGLGANVLTF. This chain uses TRBV6-2 or TRBV6-3 with TRBJ2-6; weak D call: TRBD1 (7 bases). Trimming took 2 bases from V and 3 from J, leaving 14 bases between them. The CDR3 consists of 17 residues. The germline CDR1 and CDR2 sequences are MNHEY and SVGEGT.